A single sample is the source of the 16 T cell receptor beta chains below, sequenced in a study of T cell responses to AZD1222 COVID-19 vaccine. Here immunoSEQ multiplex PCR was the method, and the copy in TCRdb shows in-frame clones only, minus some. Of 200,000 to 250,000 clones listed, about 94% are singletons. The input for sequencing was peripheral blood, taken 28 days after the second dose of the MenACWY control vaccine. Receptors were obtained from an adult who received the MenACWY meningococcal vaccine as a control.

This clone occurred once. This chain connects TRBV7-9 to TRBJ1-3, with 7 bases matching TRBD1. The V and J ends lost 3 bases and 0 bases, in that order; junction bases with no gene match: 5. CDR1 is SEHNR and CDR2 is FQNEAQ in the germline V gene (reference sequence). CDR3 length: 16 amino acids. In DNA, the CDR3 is TGTGCCAGCAGCTTGTACAGGGGAAGCTCTGGAAACACCATATATTTT. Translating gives CASSLYRGSSGNTIYF.

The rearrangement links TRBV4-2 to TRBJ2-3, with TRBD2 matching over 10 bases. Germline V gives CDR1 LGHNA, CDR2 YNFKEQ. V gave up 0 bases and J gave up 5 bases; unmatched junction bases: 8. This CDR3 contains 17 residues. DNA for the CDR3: TGTGCCAGCAGCCAAGAGATGGTAGCGGGGGGACGAGATACGCAGTATTTT. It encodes CASSQEMVAGGRDTQYF.

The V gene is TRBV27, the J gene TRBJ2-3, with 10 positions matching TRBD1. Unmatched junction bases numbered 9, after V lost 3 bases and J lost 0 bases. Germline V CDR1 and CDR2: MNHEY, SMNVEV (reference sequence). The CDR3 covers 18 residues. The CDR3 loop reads CASSFGTGVWTSTDTQYF. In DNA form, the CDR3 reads TGTGCCAGCAGTTTCGGGACAGGGGTTTGGACAAGCACAGATACGCAGTATTTT.

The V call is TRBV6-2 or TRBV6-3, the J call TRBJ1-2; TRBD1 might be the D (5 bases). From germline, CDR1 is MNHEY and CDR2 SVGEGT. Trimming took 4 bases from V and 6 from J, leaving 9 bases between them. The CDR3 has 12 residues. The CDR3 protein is CASSLMGDGYTF. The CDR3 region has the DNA TGTGCCAGCAGTTTGATGGGGGATGGCTACACCTTC.

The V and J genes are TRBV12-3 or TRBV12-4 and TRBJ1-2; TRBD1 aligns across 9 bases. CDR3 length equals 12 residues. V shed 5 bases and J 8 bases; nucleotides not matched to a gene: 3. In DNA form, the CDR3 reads TGTGCCAGCAGTGACAGGGGGTTCGGCTACACCTTC. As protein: CASSDRGFGYTF.

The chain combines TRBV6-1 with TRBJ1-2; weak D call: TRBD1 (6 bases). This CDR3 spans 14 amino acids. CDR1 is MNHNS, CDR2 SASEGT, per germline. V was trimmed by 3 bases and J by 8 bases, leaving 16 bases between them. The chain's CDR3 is CASSDGKGGRGYTF. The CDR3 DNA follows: TGTGCCAGCAGTGACGGTAAAGGGGGGCGAGGCTACACCTTC.

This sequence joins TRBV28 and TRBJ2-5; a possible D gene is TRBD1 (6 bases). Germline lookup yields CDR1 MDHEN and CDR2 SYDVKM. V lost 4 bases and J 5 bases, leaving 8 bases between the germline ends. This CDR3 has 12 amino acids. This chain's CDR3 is CASSSGDETQYF. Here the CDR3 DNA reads TGTGCCAGCAGTTCAGGGGACGAGACCCAGTACTTC.

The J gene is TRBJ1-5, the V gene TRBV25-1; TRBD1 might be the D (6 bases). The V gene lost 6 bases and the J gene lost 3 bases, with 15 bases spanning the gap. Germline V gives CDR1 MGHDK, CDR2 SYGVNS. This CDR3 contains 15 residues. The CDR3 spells CASRLTGINNQPQHF. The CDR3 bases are TGTGCCAGCAGGTTGACAGGTATTAACAATCAGCCCCAGCATTTT.

The CDR3 nucleotides are TGTGCCAGCAGCCACCCGCTCAGTCCCTACGAGCAGTACTTC. Residues: CASSHPLSPYEQYF. The genes are TRBV7-2 and TRBJ2-7; no definite D call. V was clipped by 5 bases and J by 2 bases, with 13 bases between them. The CDR3 is made up of 14 amino acids. CDR1 is SGHTA, CDR2 FQGNSA, per germline.

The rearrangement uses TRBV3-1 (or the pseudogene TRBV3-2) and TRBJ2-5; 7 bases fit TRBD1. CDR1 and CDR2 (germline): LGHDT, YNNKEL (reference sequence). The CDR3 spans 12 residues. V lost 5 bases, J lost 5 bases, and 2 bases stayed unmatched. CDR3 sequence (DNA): TGTGCCAGCAGCTACAGGGGTGAGACCCAGTACTTC. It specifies CASSYRGETQYF.

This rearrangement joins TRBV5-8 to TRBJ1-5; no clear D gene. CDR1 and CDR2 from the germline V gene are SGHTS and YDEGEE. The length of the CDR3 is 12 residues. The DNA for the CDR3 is TGTGCAAGCGCCGGGAACAATCAGCCCCAGCATTTT. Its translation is CASAGNNQPQHF. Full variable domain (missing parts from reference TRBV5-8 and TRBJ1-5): EAGVTQSPTHLIKTRGQQATLRCSPISGHTSVYWYQQALGLGLQFLLWYDEGEERNRGNFPPRFSGRQFPNYSSELNVNALELEDSALYLCASAGNNQPQHFGDGTRLSIL.

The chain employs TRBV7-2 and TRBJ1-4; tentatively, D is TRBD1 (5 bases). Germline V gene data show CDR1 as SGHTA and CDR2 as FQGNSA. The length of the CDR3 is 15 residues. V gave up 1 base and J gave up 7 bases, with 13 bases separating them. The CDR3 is CASSLVAGLGEKLFF. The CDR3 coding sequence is TGTGCCAGCAGCTTAGTTGCGGGGCTCGGTGAAAAACTGTTTTTT.

The CDR3 loop is CASTGLQGNTEAFF. The CDR3 coding sequence is TGTGCCAGCACTGGACTACAGGGGAACACTGAAGCTTTCTTT. The chain combines TRBV3-1 (or the pseudogene TRBV3-2) with TRBJ1-1, with D tentatively TRBD1 (6 bases). CDR3 length: 14 residues. CDR1 and CDR2 (germline): LGHDT, YNNKEL (reference sequence). V gave up 7 bases and J gave up 1 base, with 13 bases separating them.

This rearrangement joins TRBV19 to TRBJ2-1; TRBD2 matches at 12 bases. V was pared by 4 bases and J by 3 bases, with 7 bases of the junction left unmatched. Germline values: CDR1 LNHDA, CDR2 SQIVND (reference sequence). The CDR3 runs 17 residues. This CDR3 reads CASSTSRGLAGYNEQFF. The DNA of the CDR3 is TGTGCCAGTAGTACGAGCCGGGGACTAGCGGGCTACAATGAGCAGTTCTTC.

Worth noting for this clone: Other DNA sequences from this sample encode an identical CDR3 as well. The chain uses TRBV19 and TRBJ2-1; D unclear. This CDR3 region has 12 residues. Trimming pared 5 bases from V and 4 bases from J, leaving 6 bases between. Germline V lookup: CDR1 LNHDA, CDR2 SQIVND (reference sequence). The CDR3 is CASSPSYNEQFF. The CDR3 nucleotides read TGTGCCAGTAGTCCTTCGTACAATGAGCAGTTCTTC.

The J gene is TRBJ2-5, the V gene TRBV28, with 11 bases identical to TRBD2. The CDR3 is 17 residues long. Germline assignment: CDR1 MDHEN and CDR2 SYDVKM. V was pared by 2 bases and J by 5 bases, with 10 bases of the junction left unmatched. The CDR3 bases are TGTGCCAGCAGTTTACTAGCGGGAGGCCTAGGACGGGAGACCCAGTACTTC. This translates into CASSLLAGGLGRETQYF.